This T cell receptor beta chain emerged from a study of graft-versus-host responses after intestinal transplantation. Overall study context: Those transplanted obtained multivisceral, liver-intestinal, or isolated intestinal grafts. The study gave all recipients anti-thymocyte globulin induction, then tacrolimus and steroids for 2 to 3 years. General study findings and limits: GvH clones occurred in recipient marrow; some first appeared in ileum or blood. Circulating GvH clone levels at their peak were associated with HvG declines (early post-transplant).

To note about this clone: Its antigen is unknown.

Sequenced by immunoSEQ multiplex PCR; TCRdb stores in-frame clones only, minus some. The data show about 96,000 clones, 92% seen once. The CDR3 runs 15 residues. Germline V gene data show CDR1 as MGHRA and CDR2 as YSYEKL. The V end lost 3 bases, the J end lost 0 bases, and 11 bases lay between the germline ends. V is TRBV4-1 and J is TRBJ1-2; TRBD1 might be the D (6 bases). Sequences were derived from unstimulated CD4+ T cells sorted from spleen or lymph node cells, sampled before intestinal transplant. This TCR was recovered from a human donor who received an intestinal transplant. CDR3 nucleotides: TGCGCCAGCAGCCACTACAGGGAAGCTAACTATGGCTACACCTTC. It specifies CASSHYREANYGYTF.